The 9 T cell receptor beta chains given below trace back to one sample, sequenced in a study of blood T cells in healthy people across ages. A second about 7 to 12 cycle PCR used barcoded and J-beta primers. TCRdb recomputed calls from the 5' RACE reads with MiXCR, one row per CDR3 protein. The sample has 1.5 million or so distinct CDR3 sequences; 42% are singletons. Sequencing was performed on blood. The receptors here all came from a woman aged 18-35 years in good health.

This chain connects TRBV9 to TRBJ2-1; TRBD2 matches at 7 bases. Germline V gene lookup returns CDR1 SGDLS and CDR2 YYNGEE. The CDR3 has 15 amino acids. Germline trimming cut 0 bases from V and 2 bases from J; bases unmatched to any gene: 2. Here the CDR3 DNA reads TGTGCCAGCAGCGTAGACCTAGCGGCCTACAATGAGCAGTTCTTC. This sequence encodes CASSVDLAAYNEQFF.

This clonotype has a handful of counts. The chain couples TRBV6-2 or TRBV6-3 to TRBJ2-7; D is undetermined. Germline-derived CDR1 and CDR2 are MNHEY and SVGEGT. The CDR3 sequence is 13 residues long. V dropped 7 bases and J dropped 5 bases, with 15 bases sitting between them. CDR3 residues: CASTDGSRDEQYF. The CDR3 region has the DNA TGTGCCAGCACCGACGGATCTAGAGACGAGCAGTACTTC.

This clonotype was seen just once. The chain joins TRBV10-2 to TRBJ2-5, with 10 bases fitting TRBD2. The J call is uncertain, as TRBJ2-7 better fits the DNA end. Germline assignment: CDR1 WSHSY and CDR2 SAAADI. There are 15 residues in the CDR3. CDR3 amino acids: CASSPWASGSHEQYF. CDR3 DNA sequence: TGCGCCAGCAGCCCCTGGGCTAGCGGGAGCCACGAGCAGTACTTC.

Worth noting for this clonotype: One end of the junction does not line up with germline, which may come from a read error. This chain joins TRBV2 and TRBJ1-6; D not resolved. Germline V gene lookup returns CDR1 SNHLY and CDR2 FYNNEI. This CDR3 region has 16 residues. The CDR3 loop is CASNPADKMYNSLLHF. The CDR3, as DNA: TGTGCCAGCAACCCCGCGGATAAAATGTATAATTCACTCCTCCACTTT.

This clonotype occurred a few times. The rearrangement links TRBV21-1 to TRBJ2-7. TRBV21-1 is a listed pseudogene. The CDR3 spans 12 residues. CDR3 region: CASSSIGDEQYF. As DNA, the CDR3 is TGTGCCAGCAGCTCCATAGGGGACGAGCAGTACTTC.

The chain carries TRBV7-8 and TRBJ2-2; 9 bases map to TRBD1. V gave up 5 bases and J gave up 4 bases; unmatched junction bases: 11. Germline V gene sequence: CDR1 SGHVS, CDR2 FQNEAQ. The CDR3 is 17 residues long. The CDR3 sequence: CASSPGWGQGSTGELFF. The CDR3 nucleotides read TGTGCCAGCAGCCCCGGATGGGGACAGGGTAGCACCGGGGAGCTGTTTTTT.

DNA for the CDR3: TGTGCCAGCAGCTTACAGGGGTCCCTAAACTATGGCTACACCTTC. This gives the protein CASSLQGSLNYGYTF. The chain is built from TRBV7-9 and TRBJ1-2, with D tentatively TRBD1 (6 bases). Per germline, CDR1 SEHNR and CDR2 FQNEAQ (reference sequence). The CDR3 consists of 15 residues. V was pared by 2 bases and J by 2 bases, with 12 bases between.

This chain joins TRBV12-3 or TRBV12-4 and TRBJ2-1, with 8 bases fitting TRBD1. The CDR3 has 15 amino acids. The V and J ends lost 5 bases and 8 bases, in that order; junction bases with no gene match: 11. The CDR3 DNA reads TGTGCCAGCAGTCTTAGACAGGGGCCCTATTATGAGCAGTTCTTC. Encoded protein: CASSLRQGPYYEQFF.

This clonotype was recorded many times. J is TRBJ2-3 and V is TRBV29-1; perhaps TRBD2 as D (5 bases). Germline V gives CDR1 SQVTM, CDR2 ANQGSEA. The CDR3 has 14 amino acids. V gave up 5 bases and J gave up 1 base, with 13 bases separating them. The CDR3 DNA is TGCAGCGTTTCTACCCTCGGGGGCACAGATACGCAGTATTTT. Translating it yields CSVSTLGGTDTQYF.